Detailed here is one T cell receptor (beta chain). What this receptor recognizes is not known. Per-base qualities were not stored, and no clone one base away is much larger. The sample belongs to a study of somatic mutations in cytotoxic T cells in rheumatoid arthritis (dated by TCRdb to 2016 to 2017). Some background on the complete study: Peripheral blood (30 ml EDTA) was collected from patients immediately after diagnosis and before any treatment began. Sorted V beta1+ cells also underwent TCRB sequencing, and some V beta antibody-stained T-cell populations were flow-sorted at nearly 100% purity on a FACSAria II or Sony SH800. Whether expanded CD8+ T-cell clones in untreated, newly diagnosed rheumatoid arthritis carry somatic mutations was the study question, and clonality was characterized with TCRB deep sequencing. A total of 65 or so rheumatoid arthritis patients and about 21 healthy controls underwent TCRB deep sequencing. Median age was essentially the same in the patient group and the control group.

The germline V gene provides CDR1 LGHNA and CDR2 YSLEER. V is cut by 0 bases and J by 0 bases, and the space between the germline ends is 6 bases. The CDR3 runs 15 amino acids, cysteine and phenylalanine included. Only CDR3 DNA remains: 45 bases, in frame from the first base. Genomic DNA underwent TCRB CDR3 sequencing using the immunoSEQ assay. The original pipeline was this. Published virus-specific TCRB sequences were compared with patient CD8+ clones larger than 1%, and only a few matches were found. The analyses included only productive TCRB rearrangements. A clone was defined by a unique TCRB CDR3 sequence, and clonality was computed as a productive clonality index based on Shannon entropy. To calculate repertoire overlap between two samples, the template counts of each clone were considered relative to each sample's total templates. Flow cytometry-measured V-gene usage correlated with V-gene usage from TCRB sequencing, with a Spearman r of roughly 0.61. Drawn from immuneACCESS, this table holds only the in-frame rearrangements with V and J called that TCRdb kept. Clones are partly lost; checked studies trace under half to an unresolved V gene and leave the rest unexplained. V, J and clone size are taken as reported in that table, and D and trimming were inferred from the DNA itself. The sample records fewer than 15,000 clones, around 70% of which are singletons. The ten top clones hold around 9.3% of the sample.

Positive magnetic bead selection on an AutoMACS was used to isolate CD4+ and CD8+ cells, with flow cytometry used to check purity. Initial screening for clonal expansions relied on flow cytometry with a TCR V beta antibody panel, after which sorted CD8+ fractions underwent TCRB deep sequencing for characterization. Ficoll-Paque PLUS density gradient separation was used to isolate peripheral blood mononuclear cells. DNA was extracted from CD4-enriched, CD8-enriched or PBMC samples with Nucleospin Tissue or Tissue XS kits and quantified with a Qubit 2.0 fluorometer. Results the study describes overall, beyond this receptor: No adjustment for multiple comparisons was made for the slight TRBV07 underrepresentation in patients. It was unknown which antigens the expanded CD8+ clones targeted, and their absence from virus-specific databases did not exclude viral specificity. CD8+ T-cell clonality in rheumatoid arthritis patients was not significantly different from that in age-matched healthy controls. An increase of CD8+ clonality with age was seen in patients (Spearman r ~ 0.49) but not in healthy controls. In about an eighth of the 65 patients, more than 20% of CD8+ cells belonged to the largest CD8+ clone, while several identical CD8+ TCRB sequences were shared between blood and synovial fluid.

Input material: CD8+ T cells sorted from blood. The receptor was derived from an adult with rheumatoid arthritis. This receptor chain uses TRBV4-3 and TRBJ1-3, with no confidently assigned D gene. The CDR3 amino acid sequence is: CASSQDPSSGNTIYF. DNA sequence: TGCGCCAGCAGCCAAGATCCGAGCTCTGGAAACACCATATATTTT.